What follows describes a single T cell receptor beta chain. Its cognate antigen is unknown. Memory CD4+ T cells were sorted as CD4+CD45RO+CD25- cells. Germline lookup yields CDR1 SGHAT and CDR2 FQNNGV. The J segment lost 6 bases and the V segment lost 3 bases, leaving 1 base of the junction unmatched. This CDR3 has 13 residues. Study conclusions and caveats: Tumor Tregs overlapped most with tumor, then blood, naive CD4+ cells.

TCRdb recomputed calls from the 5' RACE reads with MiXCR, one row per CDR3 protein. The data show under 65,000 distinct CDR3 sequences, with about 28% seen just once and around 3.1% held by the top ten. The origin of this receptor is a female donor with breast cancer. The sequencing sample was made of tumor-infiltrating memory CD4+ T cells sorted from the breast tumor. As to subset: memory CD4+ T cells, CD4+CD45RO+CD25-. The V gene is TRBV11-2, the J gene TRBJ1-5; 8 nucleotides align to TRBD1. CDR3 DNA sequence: TGTGCCAGCAGCTTCCAGGGGGCTCAGCCCCAGCATTTT. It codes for CASSFQGAQPQHF.